A selection of T cell receptor beta chains follows, all from one sample in a study of shared clonotypes between healthy human individuals. The protocol was immunoSEQ multiplex PCR, while the TCRdb copy is restricted to in-frame clones and leaves out a portion. The sample consists of around 1,900,000 clones, about 94% of them appearing once. Sequencing was done on a sample of naive CD8+ T cells from PBMCs. The receptors originated from a man aged 18 to 29 in good health. Some clones in this sample may be carry-over from other donors' samples. CDR3s leave out the opening cysteine and the closing phenylalanine or tryptophan.

>TRBJ2-2|TRBV10-2
ASSEVGGGELF
>TRBJ2-3|TRBV5-4
ASSLDGPGVVGTDTQY
>TRBJ2-7|TRBV7-7
ASSPLSYSSGPYEQY
>TRBJ1-5|TRBV7-8
ASSLGGSPGIRNQPQH
>TRBJ2-1|TRBV7-8
ASSSAAGRGYNEQF
>TRBJ1-5|TRBV19
ASRQFNQPQH
>TRBJ1-1|TRBV19
ASTDWREDTEAF
>TRBJ2-7|TRBV27
ASSYGTGYEQY
>TRBJ2-3|TRBV5-1
ASSEGRRTDTQY
>TRBJ2-1|TRBV11-1
ASSLLAGGPHEQF
>TRBJ1-4|TRBV27
ASSQRGATNEKLF
>TRBJ2-1|TRBV15
ATSRGRAGQSLNEQF
>TRBJ2-7|TRBV7-9
ASSPRGDSNEQY
>TRBJ1-2|TRBV5-1
ASSLIPGQGGNYGYT
>TRBJ2-2|TRBV16
ASSRLRDGIGTGELF
>TRBJ1-1|TRBV28
ASSLGPGAEAF
>TRBJ1-2|TRBV5-4
ASSFYGGEGGYT
>TRBJ2-7|TRBV9
ASSVGAGPYEQY
>TRBJ1-5|TRBV28
ASSFPGSNQPQH
>TRBJ2-3|TRBV28
ASTATGTSTDTQY
>TRBJ2-6|TRBV27
ASSYVQGRTLAGANVLT
>TRBJ2-1|TRBV9
ASSVYGSYNEQF
>TRBJ2-5|TRBV19
ASSWREAPETQY